The sequence of this T cell receptor beta chain was determined in a study of blood T cell repertoires in COVID-19. Study background: In each case, the material was cDNA or gDNA derived from T cells, B-cell-depleted T cells, or PBMCs.

Per the original data handling: Amplification with reference gene primers provided the estimates of nucleated cell counts. Sequencing used immunoSEQ multiplex PCR; TCRdb keeps in-frame clones, though not all of them. For V, J and clone size, that table is used; D and trimming come from the DNA. Among some 28,000 clones listed, roughly 85% were seen once. The trim removed 6 bases at V and 0 bases at J, leaving 6 bases unmatched. Germline V gene sequence: CDR1 MNHEY, CDR2 SVGAGI. The CDR3 length is 15 residues. This chain links TRBV6-5 with TRBJ2-3, with TRBD1 matching over 7 bases. Input material: peripheral blood. The source of this sequence is a human donor in a cohort sampled during active COVID-19. The CDR3 bases are TGTGCCAGCAGCTCGACAGGGTCTAGCACAGATACGCAGTATTTT. Its translation: CASSSTGSSTDTQYF.